The present entry profiles one T cell receptor (beta chain) with its context. Its antigen is unidentified. The V gene lost 5 bases and the J gene lost 3 bases, with 4 bases spanning the gap. The CDR3 has 11 residues. The record originates from a study of T cell responses to AZD1222 COVID-19 vaccine. Whole-study findings and limits: The sample set comprised mostly white British donors with more females, and clonal diversity was possibly underestimated. CD4 TCRs associated with vaccination spanned spike, dominating at 160-218 and 743-854. A rise in Spike-specific TCR breadth and depth followed two AZD1222 doses.

Generated by immunoSEQ multiplex PCR, the TCRdb table keeps only in-frame clones and is missing some. The data contain some 150,000 clones, more than 70% of them singletons. Here the sequenced sample was peripheral blood, taken 28 days after the second AZD1222 dose. The rearrangement joins TRBV12-3 or TRBV12-4 to TRBJ1-2; no firm D call. This sequence was found in an adult who received the AZD1222 COVID-19 vaccine. The CDR3 loop reads CASSHHYGYTF. In nucleotides, the CDR3 is TGTGCCAGCAGTCACCACTATGGCTACACCTTC.